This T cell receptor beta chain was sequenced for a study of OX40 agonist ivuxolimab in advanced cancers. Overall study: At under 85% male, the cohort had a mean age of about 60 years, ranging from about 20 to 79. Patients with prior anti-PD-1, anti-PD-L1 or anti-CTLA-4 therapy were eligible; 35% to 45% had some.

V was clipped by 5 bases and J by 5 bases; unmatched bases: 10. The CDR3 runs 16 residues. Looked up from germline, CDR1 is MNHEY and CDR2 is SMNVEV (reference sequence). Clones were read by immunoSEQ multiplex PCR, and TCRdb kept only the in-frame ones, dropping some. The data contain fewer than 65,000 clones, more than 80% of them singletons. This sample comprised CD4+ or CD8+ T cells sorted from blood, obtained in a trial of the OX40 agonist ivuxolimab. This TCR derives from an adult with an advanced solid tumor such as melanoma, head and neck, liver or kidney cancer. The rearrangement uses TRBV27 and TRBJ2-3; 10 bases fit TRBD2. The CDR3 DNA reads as TGTGCCAGCAGTACGAGACTAGCGGGTTGGGGAGATACGCAGTATTTT. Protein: CASSTRLAGWGDTQYF.